This passage covers 5 T cell receptor beta chains from one sample sequenced in a study of patients and donors after allogeneic stem cell transplantation. TCRdb re-analysed the RT-PCR reads in MiXCR, keeping a single row per CDR3 protein. The sample consists of roughly 960,000 distinct CDR3 sequences, roughly 17% of them appearing once. Sequenced material: blood, either unsorted or a sorted T cell fraction (not recorded which). These receptors came from a human donor who was either an allogeneic HSCT recipient or a stem cell or donor lymphocyte infusion donor (not recorded which). It is not recorded whose cells these are; they may come from a transplant donor.

This clonotype turned up a few times. J is TRBJ1-1 and V is TRBV5-1, with D maybe TRBD1 (5 bases). Germline CDR1 is SGHRS and CDR2 is YFSETQ. The CDR3 length is 17 residues. V gave up 1 base and J gave up 3 bases, with 19 bases separating them. The CDR3 DNA reads as TGCGCCAGCAGCTTGTCGGGCTTGGGGGATGTGGACACTGAAGCTTTCTTT. This translates into CASSLSGLGDVDTEAFF.

In this sample, this clonotype turned up a few times. CDR3 in DNA: TGCAGCGTTGAAGCCACTCTCACAGATACGCAGTATTTT. Its translation: CSVEATLTDTQYF. The chain couples TRBV29-1 to TRBJ2-3; D gene unclear. The CDR3 extends over 13 amino acids. CDR1 is SQVTM and CDR2 is ANQGSEA in the germline V gene. Trimming removed 1 base from V and 2 bases from J, with 7 bases in between.

In this sample, this clonotype turned up many times. The V and J genes are TRBV20-1 and TRBJ1-5; 12 bases match TRBD1. The CDR3 loop spans 14 amino acids. CDR1 and CDR2 (germline): DFQATT, SNEGSKA (reference sequence). Unmatched junction bases numbered 4, after V lost 5 bases and J lost 5 bases. CDR3 DNA: TGCAGTGCTGGGGGACAGGGGGCTTATCAGCCCCAGCATTTT. This gives the protein CSAGGQGAYQPQHF.

This CDR3 reads CASKDFQETQYF. The CDR3 DNA reads TGTGCCAGCAAGGACTTTCAAGAGACCCAGTACTTC. V is TRBV12-3 or TRBV12-4 and J is TRBJ2-5; D might be TRBD2 (5 bases). The V end was cut by 7 bases, the J end by 2 bases, with 8 bases between. The CDR3 is made up of 12 amino acids.

The chain combines TRBV7-8 with TRBJ2-5; D is ambiguous. CDR3 size: 16 residues. The ends were cut back, 5 bases at V and 1 base at J, with 17 bases in the middle. Germline assignment: CDR1 SGHVS and CDR2 FQNEAQ. The CDR3 is CASSPRRLPVQETQYF. The CDR3 DNA reads TGTGCCAGCAGCCCTCGCAGACTCCCGGTCCAAGAGACCCAGTACTTC.